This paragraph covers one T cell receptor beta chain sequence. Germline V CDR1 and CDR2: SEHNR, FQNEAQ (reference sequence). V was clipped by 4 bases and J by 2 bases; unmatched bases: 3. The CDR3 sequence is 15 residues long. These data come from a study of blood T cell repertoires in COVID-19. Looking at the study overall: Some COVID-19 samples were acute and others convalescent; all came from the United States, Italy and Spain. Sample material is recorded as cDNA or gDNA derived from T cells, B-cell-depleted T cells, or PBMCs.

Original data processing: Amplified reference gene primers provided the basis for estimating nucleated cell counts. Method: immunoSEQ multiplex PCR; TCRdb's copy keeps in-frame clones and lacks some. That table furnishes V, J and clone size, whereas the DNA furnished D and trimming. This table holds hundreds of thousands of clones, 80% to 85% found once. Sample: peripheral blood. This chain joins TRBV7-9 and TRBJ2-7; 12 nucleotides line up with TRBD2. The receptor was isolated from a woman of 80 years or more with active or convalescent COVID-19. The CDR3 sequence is CASSSSGGVTYEQYF. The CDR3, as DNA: TGTGCCAGCAGCTCTAGCGGGGGGGTTACCTACGAGCAGTACTTC.